The rows below give T cell receptor beta chains drawn from one sample of a study of shared clonotypes between healthy human individuals. Using immunoSEQ multiplex PCR, the repertoire was profiled, and TCRdb retains in-frame clones only, with some absent. The table shows about 2 million clones, with 90% to 95% occurring only once. What was sequenced was naive CD4+ T cells sorted from blood. These receptors came from a young man in good health. The CDR3 runs from the conserved cysteine through the conserved F or W. A D gene is named only where the DNA matches it firmly. Expanded clones get a size class; other rows say once, few or many, or leave the size out.

J: TRBJ2-7; size: .; D: .; V: TRBV29-1; DNA: TGCAGCGTTGAAGTAGCCTACGAGCAGTACTTC; CDR3: CSVEVAYEQYF
J: TRBJ2-7; size: .; D: .; V: TRBV28; DNA: TGTGCCTGCGGGTGGCAAGGGTACGAGCAGTACTTC; CDR3: CACGWQGYEQYF
J: TRBJ2-1; size: .; D: .; V: TRBV10-3; DNA: TGTGCCATCAGAGGGGAAGGAGGCTCTTACAATGAGCAGTTCTTC; CDR3: CAIRGEGGSYNEQFF
J: TRBJ2-7; size: .; D: TRBD1; V: TRBV29-1; DNA: TGCAGCGTTCGGGGCGACAGGGTGTTGAACGAGCAGTACTTC; CDR3: CSVRGDRVLNEQYF
J: TRBJ2-7; size: .; D: .; V: TRBV28; DNA: TGTGCCAGCAGTCTTCAACAGGGTACCTCGGTGGCCTACGAGCAGTACTTC; CDR3: CASSLQQGTSVAYEQYF
J: TRBJ2-2; size: .; D: .; V: TRBV10-2; DNA: TGCGCCAGCAGTGAACAGGCAACCGGGGAGCTGTTTTTT; CDR3: CASSEQATGELFF
J: TRBJ1-1; size: .; D: TRBD1; V: TRBV9; DNA: TGTGCCAGCAGCGTAGGACAGGGCGTGAACACTGAAGCTTTCTTT; CDR3: CASSVGQGVNTEAFF
J: TRBJ2-3; size: .; D: .; V: TRBV5-1; DNA: TGCGCCAGCAGCTTGTCAGGGGGCACAGATACGCAGTATTTT; CDR3: CASSLSGGTDTQYF
J: TRBJ1-1; size: .; D: .; V: TRBV5-1; DNA: TGCGCCAGCAGCTCAGTCCCGAACACTGAAGCTTTCTTT; CDR3: CASSSVPNTEAFF
J: TRBJ1-1; size: once; D: .; V: TRBV7-2; DNA: TGTGCCAGCGGGGAAGTGAACACTGAAGCTTTCTTT; CDR3: CASGEVNTEAFF
J: TRBJ2-5; size: .; D: .; V: TRBV7-2; DNA: TGTGCCAGCAGCTTAGGGATTGGTCAAGAGACCCAGTACTTC; CDR3: CASSLGIGQETQYF
J: TRBJ1-6; size: .; D: .; V: TRBV5-1; DNA: TGCGCCAGCAGCTTGGAGGCAGGGGTTAATTCACCCCTCCACTTT; CDR3: CASSLEAGVNSPLHF
J: TRBJ2-1; size: .; D: TRBD2; V: TRBV5-1; DNA: TGCGCCAGCAGCCCGGGACTAGTTCTTGAGCAGTTCTTC; CDR3: CASSPGLVLEQFF
J: TRBJ2-3; size: .; D: .; V: TRBV19; DNA: TGTGCCAGTAGTATAGATGGGACCACAGATACGCAGTATTTT; CDR3: CASSIDGTTDTQYF
J: TRBJ1-6; size: .; D: .; V: TRBV30; DNA: TGTGCCTGGAGTAGGCAGGGTGGTAATTCACCCCTCCACTTT; CDR3: CAWSRQGGNSPLHF
J: TRBJ1-5; size: .; D: TRBD1; V: TRBV5-1; DNA: TGCGCCAGCAGCCCACAGGGGAATCAGCCCCAGCATTTT; CDR3: CASSPQGNQPQHF
J: TRBJ1-5; size: .; D: .; V: TRBV10-2; DNA: TGCGCCAGCAGTTTGGACAGCCCGTTCCGGACCCAGCATTTT; CDR3: CASSLDSPFRTQHF
J: TRBJ2-7; size: once; D: .; V: TRBV6-1; DNA: TGTGCCAGCGCCGTCTACACCTACGAGCAGTACTTC; CDR3: CASAVYTYEQYF
J: TRBJ2-1; size: .; D: .; V: TRBV7-9; DNA: TGTGCCAGCAGCTCGCGGCCCGGGCTAGGCTACAATGAGCAGTTCTTC; CDR3: CASSSRPGLGYNEQFF
J: TRBJ1-4; size: .; D: TRBD1; V: TRBV6-6; DNA: TGTGCCAGCAGCCGGACAGGGGGTGCTGAAAAACTGTTTTTT; CDR3: CASSRTGGAEKLFF
J: TRBJ2-2; size: .; D: .; V: TRBV7-8; DNA: TGTGCCAGCAGCCCTAGCGTTTCCGGGGAGCTGTTTTTT; CDR3: CASSPSVSGELFF
J: TRBJ1-2; size: .; D: .; V: TRBV7-2; DNA: TGTGCCAGCAGCCCCGGGGTGGGTAACTATGGCTACACCTTC; CDR3: CASSPGVGNYGYTF
J: TRBJ2-3; size: .; D: TRBD1; V: TRBV2; DNA: TGTGCCAGCAGTGCTACCGGGACAGGGGGCGCGGATACGCAGTATTTT; CDR3: CASSATGTGGADTQYF
J: TRBJ1-2; size: .; D: TRBD1; V: TRBV7-3; DNA: TGTGCCAGCAGCCTAGACAGGGATAGGTACTATGGCTACACCTTC; CDR3: CASSLDRDRYYGYTF
J: TRBJ2-7; size: .; D: TRBD2; V: TRBV18; DNA: TGTGCCAGCTCACCACTAGCGGGAGGCGCGGCCTACGAGCAGTACTTC; CDR3: CASSPLAGGAAYEQYF
J: TRBJ2-5; size: .; D: TRBD2; V: TRBV11-2; DNA: TGTGCCAGCAGCTTATCTGGGGAGGGGACCCAGTACTTC; CDR3: CASSLSGEGTQYF
J: TRBJ1-2; size: once; D: .; V: TRBV4-2; DNA: TGTGCCAGCAGCCAGGACCCCGGAGGGGGTGGCTACACCTTC; CDR3: CASSQDPGGGGYTF
J: TRBJ1-4; size: .; D: .; V: TRBV10-2; DNA: TGCGCCAGCAGATTAGACGCGACTATCAATGAAAAACTGTTTTTT; CDR3: CASRLDATINEKLFF
J: TRBJ2-4; size: .; D: TRBD1; V: TRBV5-8; DNA: TGTGCCAGCAGCCCCGGACAGGGAAGAGCCAAAAACATTCAGTACTTC; CDR3: CASSPGQGRAKNIQYF
J: TRBJ1-3; size: .; D: .; V: TRBV7-2; DNA: TGTGCCAGCAGCACCGAAGGAGCTCGCGGAAACACCATATATTTT; CDR3: CASSTEGARGNTIYF
J: TRBJ1-6; size: .; D: TRBD1; V: TRBV10-2; DNA: TGCGCCAGCAGCCTTCACAGGGGGGAGAGGAATTCACCCCTCCACTTT; CDR3: CASSLHRGERNSPLHF
J: TRBJ1-4; size: .; D: .; V: TRBV5-4; DNA: TGTGCCAGCAGCTTGTGGGACAACAATGAAAAACTGTTTTTT; CDR3: CASSLWDNNEKLFF